This TCR beta chain was sequenced in a study of cytomegalovirus exposure and HLA in healthy donors. Findings and caveats of the study: Across all donors, roughly uniform sequencing depth was an assumption of the presence/absence analyses. When analyzed later, a missense DCLRE1C variant was found to be linked to TCR beta V- and J-gene trimming. In terms of immune exposure information, only CMV serostatus was available.

It was with 60 Vbeta and 13 Jbeta primers that the PCR ran. Only in-frame clones appear in the TCRdb table, and some are missing; sequencing was by immunoSEQ multiplex PCR. The repertoire consists of 140,000 or so clones, with 65% to 90% occurring once and the leading ten covering less than 1.5%. Remarks on this clone: Its antigen is undetermined.

Each donor's status was that of a healthy bone marrow donor. The V end was cut by 3 bases, the J end by 0 bases, with 8 bases between. CDR1 and CDR2 from the germline V gene are LNHDA and SQIVND (reference sequence). The CDR3 runs 14 residues. Sequenced material: PBMCs. This sequence was found in a female donor in good health and CMV-seronegative. The rearrangement links TRBV19 to TRBJ1-1; unclear D gene. CDR3 protein: CASSMGRLNTEAFF. CDR3 bases: TGTGCCAGTAGTATGGGCAGGTTGAACACTGAAGCTTTCTTT.